The clone carrying this T cell receptor (beta chain) was observed once. This entry is derived from a study of response to subunit inactivated influenza vaccine. TCRdb processed the RT-PCR reads anew with MiXCR; each CDR3 protein has one entry. The sample has approximately 680,000 distinct CDR3 sequences; 15% to 19% are singletons. The germline CDR1 and CDR2 sequences are MNHEY and SMNVEV (reference sequence). Trimming took 5 bases from V and 2 from J, leaving 13 bases between them. The CDR3 consists of 16 residues. The sequence came from a man between 50 and 59 years old who received an inactivated influenza vaccine. The chain uses TRBV27 and TRBJ2-6; TRBD1 might be the D (6 bases). The specimen was PBMCs from blood, collected roughly 13 days after vaccination. The CDR3 DNA reads TGTGCCAGCAGTATCACAGGGTTCACTGGGGCCAACGTCCTGACTTTC. Protein: CASSITGFTGANVLTF.